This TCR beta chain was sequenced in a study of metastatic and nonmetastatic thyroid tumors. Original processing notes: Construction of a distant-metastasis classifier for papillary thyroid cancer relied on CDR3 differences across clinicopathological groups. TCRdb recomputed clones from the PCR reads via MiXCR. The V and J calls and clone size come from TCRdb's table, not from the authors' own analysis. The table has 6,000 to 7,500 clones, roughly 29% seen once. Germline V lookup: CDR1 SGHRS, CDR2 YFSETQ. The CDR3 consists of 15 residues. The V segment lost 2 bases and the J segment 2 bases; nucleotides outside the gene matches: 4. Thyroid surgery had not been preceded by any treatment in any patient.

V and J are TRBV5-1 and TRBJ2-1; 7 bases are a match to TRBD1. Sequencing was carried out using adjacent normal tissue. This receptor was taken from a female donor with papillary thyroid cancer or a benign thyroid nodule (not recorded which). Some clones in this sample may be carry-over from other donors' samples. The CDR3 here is CASSLGTVPYNEQFF. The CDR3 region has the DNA TGCGCCAGCAGCTTAGGGACAGTCCCCTACAATGAGCAGTTCTTC.